The clone carrying this TCR beta chain was counted ten times or more. The antigen is undetermined. V shed 3 bases and J shed 1 base, with 7 bases lying between them. From germline, CDR1 is SQVTM and CDR2 ANQGSEA. The CDR3 loop spans 13 amino acids. The authors prepared the TCRbeta library with unique molecular identifiers. TCRdb redid the calling of the PCR reads with MiXCR, one entry per CDR3 protein. Found here are 670,000 or so distinct CDR3 sequences, 13% of them singletons; the top ten hold about 0.79%. These data come from a study of T-cell reconstitution after alpha-beta-depleted transplantation in children. Study results and caveats: One year post-transplant, T-cell counts and diversity were largely derived from T cells produced anew. Recipient T cells and thymic progenitors that survived were the source of the high TCRbeta diversity seen at day 60 in some patients.

Sequencing used PBMCs, obtained before TCRalphabeta/CD19-depleted stem cell transplant. The chain is built from TRBV29-1 and TRBJ2-1, with D uncertain. The sequence was obtained from a girl aged 2-10 years with congenital amegakaryocytic thrombocytopenia, due to receive a stem cell transplant. This chain's CDR3 is CSVDDRSYNEQFF. The DNA of the CDR3 is TGCAGCGTTGACGACCGTTCCTACAATGAGCAGTTCTTC.